A single sample is the source of the 14 T cell receptor beta chains below, sequenced in a study of T cell responses to AZD1222 COVID-19 vaccine. Sequencing was performed with immunoSEQ multiplex PCR; in TCRdb, only in-frame clones are kept and a portion is missing. Here the sample spans a few hundred thousand clones, about 92% being singletons. Source: peripheral blood, taken on day 0 of AZD1222 vaccination. The origin of the receptors is an adult in good health.

The V and J genes are TRBV5-1 and TRBJ2-1; 7 bases are shared with TRBD2. The ends lost 1 base at V and 9 bases at J; junction bases unmatched: 7. This CDR3 has 14 amino acids. From germline, CDR1 is SGHRS and CDR2 YFSETQ. In nucleotides, the CDR3 is TGCGCCAGCAGCTTGTCTCAGGGAGGGGTTGAGCAGTTCTTC. It translates to CASSLSQGGVEQFF.

V is TRBV5-6 and J is TRBJ2-1; TRBD2 matches 7 bases. This CDR3 comprises 15 residues. Trimming removed 4 bases from V and 6 bases from J; junction bases left unmatched: 10. CDR1 and CDR2 from the germline V gene are SGHDT and YYEEEE. The CDR3 DNA reads TGTGCCAGCAGCCGGGGGGTGCGGGACCTCAATGAGCAGTTCTTC. Translating gives CASSRGVRDLNEQFF.

The chain combines TRBV7-9 with TRBJ1-6; D uncertain. Trimming pared 5 bases from V and 7 bases from J, leaving 15 bases between. There are 15 residues in the CDR3. Germline CDR1 reads SEHNR; CDR2 reads FQNEAQ (reference sequence). The chain's CDR3 is CASSPWTEGNSPLHF. The CDR3 nucleotides are TGTGCCAGCAGCCCATGGACCGAAGGGAATTCACCCCTCCACTTT.

The rearrangement uses TRBV29-1 and TRBJ1-4; D uncertain. The CDR3 is 12 amino acids. Germline CDR1 SQVTM, CDR2 ANQGSEA. V lost 7 bases, J lost 7 bases, and 13 bases lay in between. DNA for the CDR3: TGCAGCGCAACAGCGGCGGGTGAAAAACTGTTTTTT. This encodes CSATAAGEKLFF.

The rearrangement joins TRBV19 to TRBJ1-1; 9 positions agree with TRBD1. V lost 2 bases to trimming and J lost 3 bases; unmatched junction nucleotides: 1. This CDR3 comprises 14 residues. The germline gives CDR1 LNHDA, CDR2 SQIVND (reference sequence). The CDR3 DNA reads TGTGCCAGTAGTATAACAGGGGGCGACACTGAAGCTTTCTTT. Encoded protein: CASSITGGDTEAFF.

This clone was recorded once. The chain joins TRBV12-3 or TRBV12-4 to TRBJ1-4, with 8 bases fitting TRBD1. The CDR3 extends over 13 amino acids. V lost 5 bases and J lost 8; bases outside the gene matches: 4. This CDR3 reads CASSDYRGEKLFF. The CDR3 coding sequence is TGTGCCAGCAGTGATTACAGGGGGGAAAAACTGTTTTTT.

This clone was observed a few times. The chain links TRBV28 to TRBJ1-1; tentative D call: TRBD1 (5 bases). There are 14 residues in the CDR3. The V end lost 3 bases, the J end lost 4 bases, and 12 bases lay between the germline ends. CDR1 is MDHEN and CDR2 is SYDVKM in the germline V gene. The CDR3 loop reads CASSFMQGITEAFF. DNA for the CDR3: TGTGCCAGCAGTTTCATGCAGGGTATCACTGAAGCTTTCTTT.

This chain links TRBV5-1 with TRBJ2-7; D is possibly TRBD1 (6 bases). V lost 3 bases and J lost 5, with 18 bases in between. This CDR3 is 15 amino acids long. The germline gives CDR1 SGHRS, CDR2 YFSETQ. The CDR3 DNA reads TGCGCCAGCAGCTCGACCACCGGGACAATAAACGAGCAGTACTTC. This gives the protein CASSSTTGTINEQYF.

This chain joins TRBV5-1 and TRBJ2-3; D call uncertain. Germline lookup yields CDR1 SGHRS and CDR2 YFSETQ. The V end was cut by 1 base, the J end by 2 bases, with 8 bases between. The CDR3 covers 14 residues. As DNA, the CDR3 is TGCGCCAGCAGCTTGAGGGCGGACACAGATACGCAGTATTTT. Its translation: CASSLRADTDTQYF.

The V and J genes are TRBV6-5 and TRBJ1-6; TRBD1 agrees at 9 bases. The CDR3 is 15 residues long. The germline V gene has CDR1 MNHEY and CDR2 SVGAGI. V dropped 4 bases and J dropped 9; count of bases not matched to a gene: 7. The CDR3 here is CASSLGQGGGSPLHF. The CDR3 nucleotides read TGTGCCAGCAGTTTGGGACAGGGCGGGGGTTCACCCCTCCACTTT.

This clone was seen just once. V gene TRBV30 combines with J gene TRBJ1-1, with no clear D. With 4 bases removed from V and 5 bases from J, the gap between germline ends came to 11 bases. Germline CDR1 is GTSNPN and CDR2 is SVGIG (reference sequence). The CDR3 loop spans 12 amino acids. The CDR3 bases are TGTGCCTGGACCAGTACAGCGACTGAAGCTTTCTTT. It yields the protein CAWTSTATEAFF.

The table lists this clone with a count of one. The rearrangement uses TRBV6-5 and TRBJ2-7, with D hard to call. This CDR3 is built from 15 residues. The ends were cut back, 7 bases at V and 2 bases at J, with 18 bases in the middle. Germline V gives CDR1 MNHEY, CDR2 SVGAGI. CDR3 amino acids: CASTPRSPDAYEQYF. DNA for the CDR3: TGTGCCAGCACCCCCCGGTCTCCAGACGCCTACGAGCAGTACTTC.

The chain is built from TRBV6-2 or TRBV6-3 and TRBJ1-1, with D hard to call. V lost 3 bases and J 0 bases, leaving 5 bases between the germline ends. The V gene's germline CDR1 is MNHEY and CDR2 SVGEGT. The CDR3 is 13 residues long. The CDR3 DNA follows: TGTGCCAGCAGTTATAGGGTGAACACTGAAGCTTTCTTT. Translated, it gives CASSYRVNTEAFF.

The rearrangement uses TRBV2 and TRBJ1-5; D gene ambiguous. The CDR3 length is 13 residues. The V gene lost 7 bases and the J gene lost 1 base, with 8 bases spanning the gap. The germline gives CDR1 SNHLY, CDR2 FYNNEI. In nucleotides, the CDR3 is TGTGCCAGCAAACTGGACAGCAATCAGCCCCAGCATTTT. Its translation: CASKLDSNQPQHF. Based on the CDR3 plus reference TRBV2 and TRBJ1-5, the full variable domain is EPEVTQTPSHQVTQMGQEVILRCVPISNHLYFYWYRQILGQKVEFLVSFYNNEISEKSEIFDDQFSVERPDGSNFTLKIRSTKLEDSAMYFCASKLDSNQPQHFGDGTRLSIL.